The 10 T cell receptor beta chains given below trace back to one sample, sequenced in a study of patients and donors after allogeneic stem cell transplantation. A single record per CDR3 protein comes from TCRdb applying MiXCR to the RT-PCR reads. The repertoire includes 84,000 or so distinct CDR3 sequences, around 48% of them detected once, and 61% sits in the top ten. The sequenced sample consisted of blood, either unsorted or a sorted T cell fraction (not recorded which). All receptors come from a human donor who was either an allogeneic HSCT recipient or a stem cell or donor lymphocyte infusion donor (not recorded which). It is not recorded whose cells these are; they may come from a transplant donor.

V is TRBV7-2 and J is TRBJ1-3, with D uncertain. V dropped 5 bases and J dropped 1 base, with 9 bases sitting between them. There are 14 residues in the CDR3. CDR1 SGHTA and CDR2 FQGNSA come from the germline V gene. This chain's CDR3 is CASSLRVSGNTIYF. CDR3 sequence (DNA): TGTGCCAGCAGCCTCCGTGTGTCTGGAAACACCATATATTTT. The entire variable domain, with the rest obtained from reference TRBV7-2 and TRBJ1-3, is as follows: GAGVSQSPSNKVTEKGKDVELRCDPISGHTALYWYRQSLGQGLEFLIYFQGNSAPDKSGLPSDRFSAERTGGSVSTLTIQRTQQEDSAVYLCASSLRVSGNTIYFGEGSWLTVV.

The V and J genes are TRBV28 and TRBJ1-6, with D possibly matching TRBD1 (6 bases). This CDR3 region has 15 residues. Germline V gene data show CDR1 as MDHEN and CDR2 as SYDVKM. Trimming took 6 bases from V and 4 from J, leaving 13 bases between them. In nucleotides, the CDR3 is TGTGCCAGCAGCCCCGGACAGATTTATAATTCACCCCTCCACTTT. This codes for CASSPGQIYNSPLHF.

The J gene is TRBJ2-5, the V gene TRBV4-1; 8 bases are shared with TRBD1. The germline V gene encodes CDR1 MGHRA and CDR2 YSYEKL. The trim removed 0 bases at V and 1 base at J, leaving 16 bases unmatched. The CDR3 is 20 residues long. CDR3 in DNA: TGCGCCAGCAGCCAAGACCGGACTTTCAGGGGGCCCGCTCTCCAAGAGACCCAGTACTTC. Translating gives CASSQDRTFRGPALQETQYF.

This rearrangement joins TRBV4-3 to TRBJ1-5; D gene uncertain. The CDR3 consists of 14 residues. Germline V gives CDR1 LGHNA, CDR2 YSLEER. With 2 bases removed from V and 4 bases from J, the gap between germline ends came to 9 bases. CDR3 DNA: TGCGCCAGCAGCCAAACCCGAGGGAATCAGCCCCAGCATTTT. This encodes CASSQTRGNQPQHF.

This sequence joins TRBV5-1 and TRBJ1-4; D uncertain. The CDR3 totals 13 residues. Germline loops: CDR1 SGHRS, CDR2 YFSETQ. V shed 3 bases and J shed 10 bases, with 13 bases lying between them. The CDR3 sequence: CASSSDDKGKLFF. CDR3 bases: TGCGCCAGCAGCTCGGACGATAAGGGAAAACTGTTTTTT.

This clonotype was counted a few times. The V and J genes are TRBV18 and TRBJ1-6; D is unclear. This CDR3 comprises 17 residues. From germline, CDR1 is KGHSH and CDR2 LQKENI. V was clipped by 2 bases and J by 0 bases, with 11 bases between them. The CDR3 loop reads CASSPALGSSYNSPLHF. The CDR3 DNA sequence: TGTGCCAGCTCACCAGCACTCGGGAGCTCCTATAATTCACCCCTCCACTTT.

V usage is TRBV7-3 and J usage is TRBJ2-2; no clear D. V lost 0 bases and J lost 6, with 5 bases in between. The germline gives CDR1 SGHTA, CDR2 FQGTGA. The CDR3 spans 13 residues. In DNA form, the CDR3 reads TGTGCCAGCAGCTTAACCGTAGCCGGGGAGCTGTTTTTT. Its protein is CASSLTVAGELFF. Supplemented by reference TRBV7-3 and TRBJ2-2, the full variable domain reads GAGVSQTPSNKVTEKGKYVELRCDPISGHTALYWYRQSLGQGPEFLIYFQGTGAADDSGLPNDRFFAVRPEGSVSTLKIQRTERGDSAVYLCASSLTVAGELFFGEGSRLTVL.

The CDR3 DNA follows: TGTGCCAGCAGTGGGATGTACTATGGCTACACCTTC. It specifies CASSGMYYGYTF. This chain links TRBV6-1 with TRBJ1-2; no clear D gene. The V end was cut by 4 bases, the J end by 3 bases, with 6 bases between. Germline assignment: CDR1 MNHNS and CDR2 SASEGT. The CDR3 runs to 12 residues.

The V and J genes are TRBV5-1 and TRBJ1-4, with 8 bases that match TRBD1. This CDR3 comprises 14 residues. The germline V gene has CDR1 SGHRS and CDR2 YFSETQ. The trim removed 5 bases at V and 5 bases at J, leaving 5 bases unmatched. CDR3 in DNA: TGCGCCAGCAGTCTCGGGACAGGAAATGAAAAACTGTTTTTT. Amino acid sequence: CASSLGTGNEKLFF.

This clonotype was found a few times. V is TRBV29-1 and J is TRBJ1-3, with D possibly matching TRBD1 (5 bases). Deletions cut 2 bases from V and 7 bases from J, with 18 bases between. This CDR3 region has 15 residues. The V gene's germline CDR1 is SQVTM and CDR2 ANQGSEA. The CDR3 region has the DNA TGCAGCGTTGAACTCCGGGACGGCGGATGGAACACCATATATTTT. Translated, it gives CSVELRDGGWNTIYF.